This TCR beta chain was recorded in a study of cytomegalovirus exposure and HLA in healthy donors. Across the study: Of 398 genotyped donors, more than 75% clustered with self-reported Caucasian donors. Study-wide results and limits: Analyzed later, most CMV-associated TCR beta chains appeared HLA-restricted. At a 0.05 false discovery rate, a later analysis found some 17,000 TCR beta sequences to be associated with HLA alleles.

The PCR was carried out with 60 Vbeta primers and 13 Jbeta primers. The assay was immunoSEQ multiplex PCR, and TCRdb's table has in-frame clones only and misses some. The repertoire holds roughly 110,000 clones, with roughly 87% as singletons. A note on this clone: Its antigen is currently unknown.

Trimming took off 3 bases at V and 3 bases at J, with 18 bases between the two ends. Germline loops: CDR1 LNHNV, CDR2 YYDKDF (reference sequence). This CDR3 contains 16 residues. The TCR comes from a man aged 30-40 years in good health and CMV-seropositive. The sequenced sample was PBMCs. The V gene is TRBV15, the J gene TRBJ2-7; tentatively, D is TRBD1 (6 bases). CDR3 bases: TGTGCCACCAGCAGCGCCCTCAGGGGTTCCTACTACGAGCAGTACTTC. It codes for CATSSALRGSYYEQYF.